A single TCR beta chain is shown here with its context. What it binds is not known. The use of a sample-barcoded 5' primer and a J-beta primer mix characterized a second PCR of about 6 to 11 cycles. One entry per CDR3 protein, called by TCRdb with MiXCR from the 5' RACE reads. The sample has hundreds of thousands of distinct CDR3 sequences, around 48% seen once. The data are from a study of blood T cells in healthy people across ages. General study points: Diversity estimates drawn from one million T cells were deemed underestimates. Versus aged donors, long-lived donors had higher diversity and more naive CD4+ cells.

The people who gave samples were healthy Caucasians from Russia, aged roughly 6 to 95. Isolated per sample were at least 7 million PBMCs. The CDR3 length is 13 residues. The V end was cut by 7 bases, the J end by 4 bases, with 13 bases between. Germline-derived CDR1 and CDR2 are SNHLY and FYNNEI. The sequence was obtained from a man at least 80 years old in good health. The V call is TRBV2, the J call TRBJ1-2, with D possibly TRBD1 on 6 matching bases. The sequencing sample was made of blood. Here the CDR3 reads CASTTDRLYGYTF. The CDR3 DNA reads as TGTGCCAGCACCACGGACAGACTCTATGGCTACACCTTC.